These T cell receptor beta chains were read from a single sample in a study of control samples from healthy donors and cancer patients. Sequencing was performed with immunoSEQ multiplex PCR; in TCRdb, only in-frame clones are kept and a portion is missing. The repertoire consists of around 150,000 clones, with approximately 94% occurring once and the leading ten covering 8.5%. Source material: blood. Receptors were obtained from a woman between 35 and 50 years old in good health. Each CDR3 is given with its conserved first and last residue. Each record gives: V gene, CDR3 length, J gene, D gene, clone size, CDR3 protein, CDR3 DNA. D genes are given only for firm matches. Rows may omit the clone size; those that give it use once, few, many or a size class.

TRBV2	15	TRBJ1-5	-	-	CASTTMDISNQPQHF	TGTGCCAGCACCACCATGGACATCTCCAATCAGCCCCAGCATTTT
TRBV30	16	TRBJ2-3	-	-	CAWSRGGRGSTDTQYF	TGTGCCTGGAGTCGTGGGGGGCGCGGGAGCACAGATACGCAGTATTTT
TRBV10-3	11	TRBJ1-1	-	-	CASGQNTEAFF	TGTGCCAGCGGACAGAACACTGAAGCTTTCTTT
TRBV11-2	14	TRBJ1-1	TRBD1	once	CASSSTGRRTEAFF	TGTGCCAGCAGCTCGACAGGGAGACGGACTGAAGCTTTCTTT
TRBV5-1	16	TRBJ1-1	-	-	CASSFGHQRGNTEAFF	TGCGCCAGCAGCTTTGGGCACCAGCGAGGGAACACTGAAGCTTTCTTT
TRBV12-5	13	TRBJ1-1	-	-	CASGLEENTEAFF	TGTGCTAGTGGTTTGGAGGAGAACACTGAAGCTTTCTTT
TRBV7-9	19	TRBJ1-3	-	-	CASSLAVERRALSGNTIYF	TGTGCCAGCAGCTTAGCGGTGGAGCGTAGGGCTCTCTCTGGAAACACCATATATTTT
TRBV23-1	18	TRBJ1-5	-	-	CASSHPHTLGVSGQPQHF	TGCGCCAGCAGTCACCCCCATACCCTCGGGGTGTCAGGACAGCCCCAGCATTTT
TRBV9	15	TRBJ1-1	-	-	CASTAGRGEQVEAFF	TGTGCCAGCACCGCAGGAAGGGGCGAGCAGGTAGAAGCTTTCTTT
TRBV4-1	14	TRBJ1-1	-	once	CASSQSGTEGEAFF	TGCGCCAGCAGCCAGAGCGGGACGGAAGGTGAAGCTTTCTTT
TRBV7-9	11	TRBJ2-5	-	-	CASSASRDQYF	TGTGCCAGCAGCGCCTCCCGGGACCAGTACTTC
TRBV27	13	TRBJ2-1	-	-	CASSLSGDNEQFF	TGTGCCAGCAGTTTATCCGGAGACAATGAGCAGTTCTTC
TRBV6-6	14	TRBJ1-5	-	-	CASREDRINQPQHF	TGTGCCAGCAGGGAGGACAGAATCAATCAGCCCCAGCATTTT
TRBV7-2	11	TRBJ2-1	-	-	CASSLEVEQFF	TGTGCCAGCAGCTTGGAGGTTGAGCAGTTCTTC
TRBV4-2	14	TRBJ1-2	TRBD1	-	CASSPPRDSYGYTF	TGTGCCAGCAGCCCGCCCCGGGACAGCTATGGCTACACCTTC
TRBV29-1	14	TRBJ2-1	TRBD2	-	CSVVVGGKPNEQFF	TGCAGCGTTGTGGTGGGAGGGAAGCCCAATGAGCAGTTCTTC
TRBV12-3/TRBV12-4	12	TRBJ1-2	-	few	CASSFTGDGYTF	TGTGCCAGCAGTTTTACGGGGGATGGCTACACCTTC
TRBV6-4	16	TRBJ2-1	TRBD2	-	CASSVLAGEIYNEQFF	TGTGCCAGCAGTGTTTTAGCGGGGGAGATCTACAATGAGCAGTTCTTC
TRBV4-2	15	TRBJ1-2	TRBD1	-	CASSQPGQEYYGYTF	TGTGCCAGCAGCCAGCCGGGACAGGAGTACTATGGCTACACCTTC
TRBV11-3	15	TRBJ2-2	TRBD2	-	CASSFSGGNAGELFF	TGTGCCAGCAGTTTTAGCGGGGGGAACGCCGGGGAGCTGTTTTTT
TRBV7-2	14	TRBJ2-5	-	-	CASSLEARAETQYF	TGTGCCAGCAGCTTAGAGGCCAGGGCAGAGACCCAGTACTTC
TRBV6-5	14	TRBJ2-2	-	-	CASSYLQATGELFF	TGTGCCAGCAGTTACCTCCAGGCCACCGGGGAGCTGTTTTTT
TRBV5-1	15	TRBJ2-5	TRBD1	-	CASSFLDRDGETQYF	TGCGCCAGCAGCTTCCTGGACAGGGATGGCGAGACCCAGTACTTC
TRBV6-2/TRBV6-3	14	TRBJ1-5	-	-	CASSYRAWDQPQHF	TGTGCCAGCAGTTACAGGGCATGGGATCAGCCCCAGCATTTT
TRBV27	15	TRBJ2-7	-	few	CASSSNPGQSYEQYF	TGTGCCAGCAGTTCCAACCCGGGACAAAGTTACGAGCAGTACTTC
TRBV5-1	14	TRBJ1-1	-	-	CASSFRGMNTEAFF	TGCGCCAGCAGCTTCCGGGGCATGAACACTGAAGCTTTCTTT
TRBV11-2	13	TRBJ1-2	TRBD1	-	CASSLGDRGRYTF	TGTGCCAGCAGCCTAGGGGACAGGGGTAGATACACCTTC
TRBV6-2/TRBV6-3	18	TRBJ2-1	TRBD2	once	CASSYEASGRAIPHEQFF	TGTGCCAGCAGTTACGAGGCTAGCGGGAGGGCGATTCCCCATGAGCAGTTCTTC
TRBV13	15	TRBJ2-1	TRBD2	-	CASSLLGGGRNEQFF	TGTGCCAGCAGCTTATTGGGGGGAGGGAGAAATGAGCAGTTCTTC
TRBV7-9	15	TRBJ2-3	TRBD2	-	CASSLPSGHTDTQYF	TGTGCCAGCAGCTTACCTAGCGGCCACACAGATACGCAGTATTTT
TRBV7-2	14	TRBJ1-1	-	-	CASSGTTMNTEAFF	TGTGCCAGCAGCGGGACAACCATGAACACTGAAGCTTTCTTT
TRBV7-3	11	TRBJ2-1	TRBD1	-	CASSLGQAQFF	TGTGCCAGCAGCCTGGGACAGGCCCAGTTCTTC
TRBV12-3/TRBV12-4	13	TRBJ1-1	-	-	CATISQGITEAFF	TGTGCCACCATATCCCAGGGAATAACTGAAGCTTTCTTT
TRBV5-1	12	TRBJ1-6	-	-	CASSGERTPLHF	TGCGCCAGCAGCGGGGAAAGGACACCCCTCCACTTT
TRBV19	15	TRBJ1-5	-	-	CASRVTDHSNQPQHF	TGTGCCAGTAGGGTGACGGACCATAGCAATCAGCCCCAGCATTTT
TRBV6-5	14	TRBJ2-7	TRBD1	-	CASSQDRQAGEQYF	TGTGCCAGCAGCCAGGACAGGCAGGCGGGCGAGCAGTACTTC
TRBV19	17	TRBJ2-6	TRBD1	-	CASSMTGLQPGANVLTF	TGTGCCAGTAGTATGACAGGGCTTCAGCCTGGGGCCAACGTCCTGACTTTC
TRBV4-3	15	TRBJ1-2	-	-	CASSQGQPSNYGYTF	TGCGCCAGCAGCCAAGGGCAGCCTTCTAACTATGGCTACACCTTC
TRBV7-9	15	TRBJ1-4	TRBD1	-	CASSLAQGGNEKLFF	TGTGCCAGCAGCTTAGCACAGGGGGGCAATGAAAAACTGTTTTTT
TRBV18	18	TRBJ2-7	TRBD2	-	CASSPGVLRRTSGIEQYF	TGTGCCAGCTCACCAGGGGTCTTACGCCGGACTAGCGGGATCGAGCAGTACTTC
TRBV5-1	15	TRBJ1-1	-	-	CASSSQGPPGTEAFF	TGCGCCAGCAGCTCCCAGGGTCCCCCGGGAACTGAAGCTTTCTTT
TRBV2	12	TRBJ1-1	-	-	CASSEQGTEAFF	TGTGCCAGCAGTGAGCAAGGGACTGAAGCTTTCTTT
TRBV9	12	TRBJ1-1	-	-	CASSVTPTEAFF	TGTGCCAGCAGCGTAACTCCCACTGAAGCTTTCTTT
TRBV4-2	16	TRBJ2-6	-	-	CASSQDLSSGANVLTF	TGTGCCAGCAGCCAAGATTTGTCCTCTGGGGCCAACGTCCTGACTTTC
TRBV9	17	TRBJ1-6	-	-	CASSVGPPGTDNSPLHF	TGTGCCAGCAGCGTAGGGCCCCCCGGGACTGATAATTCACCCCTCCACTTT